The source of this TCR beta chain is a study of cytomegalovirus exposure and HLA in healthy donors. Study background: HLA-typed donors were the source of about 81 million unique TCRs held in an early data release.

Vbeta (60) and Jbeta (13) primers were used in the PCR. Using immunoSEQ multiplex PCR, the repertoire was profiled, and TCRdb retains in-frame clones only, with some absent. The sample holds some 120,000 clones; approximately 82% are singletons and the top ten take approximately 20%. This clone was detected a few times. The CDR3 is 13 residues long. Looked up from germline, CDR1 is MNHNS and CDR2 is SASEGT. V was pared by 6 bases and J by 2 bases, with 11 bases between. This rearrangement joins TRBV6-1 to TRBJ2-7, with TRBD2 as a possible D gene (5 bases). The material sequenced was PBMCs. This TCR was sampled from a man aged 18 to 30 in good health and CMV-seropositive. This CDR3 reads CASRAGNTYEQYF. The CDR3 region has the DNA TGTGCCAGCAGAGCCGGGAACACCTACGAGCAGTACTTC.